This TCR beta chain was captured by sequencing in a study of T-cell memory formation after mild COVID-19 (dated by TCRdb to the early 2020s). About the study as a whole: TCR sequence clusters from the two donors were found to be largely donor specific. T-cell clones expanding and contracting after mild COVID-19 in a couple of donors were tracked by longitudinal TCRalpha and TCRbeta repertoire sequencing. Two young, previously healthy adult volunteers made up the cohort, one male and one female.

Per the germline V gene, SGHDN is the CDR1 and FVKESK is the CDR2. Relative to germline, V is 2 bases shorter and J is 4 bases shorter, with 8 bases between their ends. The CDR3 runs 13 residues from the cysteine to the phenylalanine. CDR3 DNA only is kept here, 39 bases in frame from base 1. The data were produced on an Illumina NovaSeq 6000. cDNA libraries for TCRalpha and TCRbeta were prepared by 5'RACE using constant-segment primers, with sample barcodes and unique molecular identifiers added. RNA was extracted from every sample with Trizol reagent. Library amplification was performed in two PCR steps, and a second sample barcode and Illumina TruSeq adapters were introduced in the second step. Sequencing of the libraries was done on an Illumina NovaSeq, producing 2 x 150 bp paired-end reads. As for how the authors treated the data: The reads were demultiplexed and collapsed into UMI-guided consensus sequences using migec v1.2.7. With mixcr v2.1.11, UMI consensuses were aligned to TRA and TRB V and J templates and assembled into clonotypes. Clonotypes were classified as expanded or contracted when called significant by both edgeR and NoisET, with noise models trained on biological replicates. For edgeR calls, the cutoffs were a false discovery rate-adjusted p below 0.01 and a log2 fold-change threshold of 1. As an exploratory analysis of dynamics, max-normalized trajectories of the 1000 most abundant clonotypes were examined by PCA with hierarchical clustering. The CD4 or CD8 phenotype of responding clones was assigned using the separately sequenced CD4+ and CD8+ repertoires. Using fastp trimming at Q25 and MiXCR clonotype assembly, TCRdb reanalyzed the public sequencing data and kept in-frame beta chains. Identical CDR3 proteins give one entry, which carries the most common genes and DNA. TCRdb's processing, not the authors' own work, is the source of the V and J calls. The sample table contains about 270,000 distinct CDR3 sequences; only one count was recorded for approximately 15% of them. The ten largest clonotypes hold 2% to 2.5% of the sample.

On the study overall, not on this receptor specifically: Clones contracting from day 15 to 85 had balanced CD4/CD8 phenotypes, while a second wave expanding from day 15 to 37 was biased towards CD4+. The second-wave clones that peaked on day 37 were not confirmed to be SARS-CoV-2 specific. Some responding clones were detected in pre-infection memory, suggesting pre-existing cross-reactive memory T cells joined the SARS-CoV-2 response. Contracting CD4+ clones were found mainly in CM and EM memory subsets, while CD8+ clones were enriched in EMRA. The study included only a couple of mild cases, and larger cohorts that include severe cases with pre-infection samples were judged to be necessary.

Ficoll-Paque density gradient centrifugation was used to isolate PBMCs. About this clonotype itself: Its binding antigen is unknown. No base quality values were provided; no much bigger clone lies one nucleotide off.

This TCR came from an adult woman who had mild COVID-19 (a few samples of this study predate the infection). The sample titles of this study are shuffled in the database, so cell type and time point are left out; the donor was told from shared clones. Recombination linked TRBV14 to TRBJ2-5, with the identity of the D gene unclear. The sequenced sample consisted of PBMCs or a T cell subset sorted from them (not recorded which). The CDR3 sequence is CASSQFLLETQYF. The DNA is TGTGCCAGCAGCCAATTCCTTCTAGAGACCCAGTACTTC.